This T cell receptor beta chain derives from a study of metastatic and nonmetastatic thyroid tumors (TCRdb year 2020). Describing the broader study: For patients with malignant and with benign thyroid disease, the researchers compared repertoires between peripheral blood samples and tumor or nodule tissue samples.

Results and caveats for the whole study, not just this receptor: In both blood and tumor samples, TCR beta diversity was reported to be significantly higher in malignant tumors than in benign nodules.

Receptor amplification or capture employed PCR. Sequenced on an Illumina HiSeq 4000. High-throughput sequencing was used to profile the TCR beta-chain CDR3 region of every patient. Concerning the study's data processing: A classifier to discriminate distant-metastatic papillary thyroid cancer patients was built from CDR3 differences across clinicopathological groups. The Shannon index was used to measure repertoire diversity, and the Morisita-Horn index was used to measure how similar tumor and blood repertoires were. TCRdb ran its own pipeline on the public reads, namely fastp trimming at Q25 and MiXCR clone calling, and kept in-frame beta chains. The V and J calls follow TCRdb's processing rather than the paper's. Across this sample there are roughly 7,400 clones, with around 20% seen only once. Around 10% of the sample rests with the top ten. The CDR3 covers 12 residues, taking in both the cysteine and the phenylalanine. Of the read, only the CDR3 DNA is kept; its 36 bases are in frame from base 1. V gives up 3 bases and J gives up 5 bases, and the segment between their germline ends measures 5 bases. The germline V gene (reference sequence) yields LGHDT for CDR1 and YNNKEL for CDR2.

No patient had received any treatment before thyroid surgery. Using T-cell receptor beta sequencing, the researchers looked back retrospectively at clinical samples from patients, gathered between about 2011 and 2018. This clone is labeled medium-sized (0.01 to 0.1%). Its antigen target is currently unknown. No per-base quality is available; no much larger clone lies one base away. The receptor was isolated from a female donor with papillary thyroid cancer or a benign thyroid nodule (not recorded which). Some clones in this sample may be carry-over from other donors' samples. Material for sequencing was adjacent normal tissue. The rearranged chain carries TRBV3-1 and TRBJ2-1; no D gene call is confident. The DNA is as follows: TGTGCCAGCAGCCACCTACACAATGAGCAGTTCTTC. It is translated as CASSHLHNEQFF.